This TCR beta chain was captured by sequencing in a study of shared clonotypes between healthy human individuals. On this clone: Its antigen remains unidentified.

This table comes from immunoSEQ multiplex PCR, and its TCRdb copy is limited to in-frame clones, with some not included. The sample gives roughly 640,000 clones, approximately 97% of which show up once; approximately 0.057% is in the top ten. Broader study findings: Non-shared clonotypes had lower generation probabilities than those shared by all four donors.

The CDR3 extends over 13 amino acids. V lost 4 bases to trimming and J lost 4 bases, with 8 bases between them. Germline-derived CDR1 and CDR2 are SGHTA and FQGTGA. This chain links TRBV7-3 with TRBJ1-3; D remains unclear. The TCR originated in a woman between 25 and 40 years old in good health. Sequenced material: naive CD4+ T cells sorted from blood. Regarding subset: CD45RA+ positively selected. In DNA form, the CDR3 reads TGTGCCAGCAGCTCCTATGTGGGAAACACCATATATTTT. This sequence encodes CASSSYVGNTIYF.